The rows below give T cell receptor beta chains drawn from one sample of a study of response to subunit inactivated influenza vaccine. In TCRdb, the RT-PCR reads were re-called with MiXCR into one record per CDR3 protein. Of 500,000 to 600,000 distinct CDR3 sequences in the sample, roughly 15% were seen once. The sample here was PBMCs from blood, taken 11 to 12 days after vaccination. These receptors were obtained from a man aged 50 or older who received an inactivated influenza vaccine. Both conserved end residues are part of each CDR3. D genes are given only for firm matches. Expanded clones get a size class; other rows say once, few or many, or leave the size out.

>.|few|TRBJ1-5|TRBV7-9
CASSEGRGNQPQHF
TGTGCCAGCAGCGAAGGTAGGGGCAATCAGCCCCAGCATTTT
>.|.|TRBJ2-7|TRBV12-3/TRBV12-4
CASSRSGLSYEQYF
TGTGCCAGCAGTCGATCGGGACTTTCCTACGAGCAGTACTTC
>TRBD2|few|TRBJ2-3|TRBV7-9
CASSTGTSGEGDTQYF
TGTGCCAGCAGCACCGGGACTAGCGGGGAGGGAGATACGCAGTATTTT
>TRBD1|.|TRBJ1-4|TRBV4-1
CASSQGGGYLPNEKLFF
TGCGCCAGCAGCCAAGGAGGGGGCTACCTCCCTAATGAAAAACTGTTTTTT
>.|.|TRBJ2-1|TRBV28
CASSLNSPYNEQFF
TGTGCCAGCAGTTTAAATTCTCCCTACAATGAGCAGTTCTTC
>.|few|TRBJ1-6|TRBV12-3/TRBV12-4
CASSFGRDNSPLHF
TGTGCCAGCAGTTTCGGGAGGGATAATTCACCCCTCCACTTT
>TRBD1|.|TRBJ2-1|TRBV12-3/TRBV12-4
CASRGRDSSYNEQFF
TGTGCCAGCAGAGGACGGGACAGCTCCTACAATGAGCAGTTCTTC
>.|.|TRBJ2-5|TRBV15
CATSRGRTKETQYF
TGTGCCACCAGCAGAGGCCGGACGAAGGAGACCCAGTACTTC
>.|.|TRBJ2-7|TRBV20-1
CSARIQSPGDEQYF
TGCAGTGCTAGAATACAAAGCCCGGGTGACGAGCAGTACTTC
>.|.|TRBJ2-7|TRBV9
CASSAGNSYEQYF
TGTGCCAGCAGCGCCGGGAACTCCTACGAGCAGTACTTC
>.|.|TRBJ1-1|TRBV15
CATSRGAGMNTEAFF
TGTGCCACCAGCAGAGGGGCAGGCATGAACACTGAAGCTTTCTTT
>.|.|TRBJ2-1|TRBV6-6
CASSYGPDNEQFF
TGTGCCAGCAGTTACGGCCCGGATAATGAGCAGTTCTTC
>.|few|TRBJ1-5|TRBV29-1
CSVGTTSNQPQHF
TGCAGCGTTGGAACAACTAGCAATCAGCCCCAGCATTTT
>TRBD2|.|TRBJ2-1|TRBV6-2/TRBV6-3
CASSSRRVAGGNNEQFF
TGTGCCAGCAGTTCCCGCCGGGTGGCGGGGGGAAATAATGAGCAGTTCTTC
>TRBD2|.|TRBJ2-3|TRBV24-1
CATSDWTSGPSTDTQYF
TGTGCCACCAGTGATTGGACTAGCGGGCCAAGCACAGATACGCAGTATTTT
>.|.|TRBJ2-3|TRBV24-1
CATSGGNTDTQYF
TGTGCCACCAGTGGGGGGAACACAGATACGCAGTATTTT
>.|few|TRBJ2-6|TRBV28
CASSFGGGFSSGANVLTF
TGTGCCAGCAGTTTTGGAGGAGGGTTCAGCTCTGGGGCCAACGTCCTGACTTTC
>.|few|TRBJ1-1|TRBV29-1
CSVEGRGIEAFF
TGCAGCGTTGAAGGCAGGGGAATTGAAGCTTTCTTT
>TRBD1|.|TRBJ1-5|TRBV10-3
CAIREGTGSNQPQHF
TGTGCCATCAGAGAAGGGACAGGGAGCAATCAGCCCCAGCATTTT
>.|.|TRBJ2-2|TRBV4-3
CASSQEASQGTNTGELFF
TGCGCCAGCAGCCAAGAAGCTAGCCAGGGGACGAACACCGGGGAGCTGTTTTTT
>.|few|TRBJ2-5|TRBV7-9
CASSLGAQNQETQYF
TGTGCCAGCAGCTTAGGGGCGCAGAACCAAGAGACCCAGTACTTC
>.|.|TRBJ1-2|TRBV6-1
CASRDRWGYGYTF
TGTGCCAGCAGGGATAGATGGGGCTATGGCTACACCTTC
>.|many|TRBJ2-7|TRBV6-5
CASSQGREQYF
TGTGCCAGCAGTCAAGGAAGGGAGCAGTACTTC
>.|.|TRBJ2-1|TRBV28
CASGSVTYNEQFF
TGTGCCAGCGGATCGGTCACCTACAATGAGCAGTTCTTC
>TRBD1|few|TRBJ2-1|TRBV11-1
CASSRVTGKSTANEQFF
TGTGCCAGCAGCCGCGTGACAGGGAAGAGCACAGCGAATGAGCAGTTCTTC
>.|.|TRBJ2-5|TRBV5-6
CASRSTGLNMETQYF
TGTGCCAGCAGATCGACAGGTCTTAATATGGAGACCCAGTACTTC
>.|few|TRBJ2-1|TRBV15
CATSRDINEQFF
TGTGCCACCAGCAGAGATATCAATGAGCAGTTCTTC
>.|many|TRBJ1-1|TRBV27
CASSVGNRGNTEAFF
TGTGCCAGCAGCGTTGGCAACCGGGGGAACACTGAAGCTTTCTTT
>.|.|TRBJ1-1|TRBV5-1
CASSSQTGGTEAFF
TGCGCCAGCAGCTCACAAACTGGGGGGACTGAAGCTTTCTTT
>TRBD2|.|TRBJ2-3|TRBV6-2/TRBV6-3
CASSFIAGRKYF
TGTGCCAGCAGCTTCATAGCGGGGAGGAAGTATTTT
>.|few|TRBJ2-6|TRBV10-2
CASSAYSSGERSGANVLTF
TGCGCCAGCAGTGCATATTCCTCAGGGGAAAGATCTGGGGCCAACGTCCTGACTTTC
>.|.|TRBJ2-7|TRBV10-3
CAISEESSEGYDQYF
TGTGCCATCAGTGAAGAGAGTTCCGAGGGATACGATCAGTACTTC
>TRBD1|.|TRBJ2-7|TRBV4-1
CASSRTQRQGHEQYF
TGCGCCAGCAGCCGTACACAACGACAGGGCCACGAGCAGTACTTC
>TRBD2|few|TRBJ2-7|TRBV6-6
CASGLAGLYEQYF
TGTGCCAGCGGGCTAGCGGGGCTCTACGAGCAGTACTTC
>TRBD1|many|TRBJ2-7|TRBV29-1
CSVVGTGVYEQYF
TGCAGCGTTGTTGGGACAGGAGTATACGAGCAGTACTTC
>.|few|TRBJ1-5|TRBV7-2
CASSVWEAGNQPQHF
TGTGCCAGCAGCGTTTGGGAGGCAGGCAATCAGCCCCAGCATTTT
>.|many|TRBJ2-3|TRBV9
CASSVSGGGTDTQYF
TGTGCCAGCAGCGTAAGCGGAGGGGGCACAGATACGCAGTATTTT
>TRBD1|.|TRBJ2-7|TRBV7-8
CASSLVTGQDYEQYF
TGTGCCAGCAGCTTAGTGACGGGACAGGACTACGAGCAGTACTTC
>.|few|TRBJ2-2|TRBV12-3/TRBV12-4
CASRQDNTGELFF
TGTGCCAGCAGACAAGATAACACCGGGGAGCTGTTTTTT
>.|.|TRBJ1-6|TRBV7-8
CASSLEQLSNSPLHF
TGTGCCAGCAGCTTAGAACAGCTCTCCAATTCACCCCTCCACTTT